This entry features one T cell receptor beta chain sequence. The data belong to a study of blood T cell repertoires in COVID-19. Study information: PBMCs, B-cell-depleted T cells, or T cells provided the cDNA or gDNA that made up the material.

Measured with immunoSEQ multiplex PCR; TCRdb has only the in-frame clones, and not every one. The sample records more than 200,000 clones, around four fifths being singletons. The CDR3 has 13 amino acids. Germline-derived CDR1 and CDR2 are KGHDR and SFDVKD. The V and J ends lost 4 bases and 8 bases, in that order; junction bases with no gene match: 6. This sequence joins TRBV24-1 and TRBJ1-2; 7 nucleotides agree with TRBD1. This receptor was taken from a man in his forties with active or convalescent COVID-19. The sample was peripheral blood. The CDR3 DNA reads as TGTGCCACCAGTGAGCGTGGAGGGGGCGGCTACACCTTC. Translating it yields CATSERGGGGYTF.